Listed below are T cell receptor beta chains from one sample, sequenced in a study of shared clonotypes between healthy human individuals. TCRdb keeps only in-frame clones here, not all; method: immunoSEQ multiplex PCR. The top ten clones hold roughly 1.4% of a sample with 850,000 to 1,200,000 clones, under 80% of them seen once. Sequencing input: memory CD4+ T cells sorted from blood. The receptors here all came from a man aged 18 to 30 in good health. Both conserved end residues are part of each CDR3. D genes are given only for firm matches. Clone size is given for some rows only: seen once, a few or many times, or a class if the clone is expanded.

>-|TRBJ2-7|TRBD2|TRBV2
TGTGCCTCCAAGCCGGGGCAGGCTAGCGGAGCCTACGAGCAGTACTTC
CASKPGQASGAYEQYF
>-|TRBJ2-2|-|TRBV11-3
TGTGCCAGCAGCTTAGGAGGATCAGGGGCCACCGGGGAGCTGTTTTTT
CASSLGGSGATGELFF
>-|TRBJ2-1|TRBD2|TRBV5-4
TGTGCCAGCAGCTTACCGGGACTAGCGGGGAATGAGCAGTTCTTC
CASSLPGLAGNEQFF
>-|TRBJ2-3|TRBD1|TRBV5-4
TGTGCCAGCAGCTTGGCAGGGGGCGCTGCAGATACGCAGTATTTT
CASSLAGGAADTQYF
>-|TRBJ1-3|-|TRBV6-1
TGTGCCAGCGTCTCCGCAGGGGCGTCTGGAAACACCATATATTTT
CASVSAGASGNTIYF
>-|TRBJ2-7|-|TRBV7-8
TGTGCCAGCAGCTTAGTAGGTTACGAGCAGTACTTC
CASSLVGYEQYF
>few|TRBJ1-5|-|TRBV7-9
TGTGCCAGCGCCCGTGACGGGAATCAGCCCCAGCATTTT
CASARDGNQPQHF
>once|TRBJ2-3|-|TRBV5-6
TGTGCCAGCAGCTTGGATGGCAGGGTCGCAGATACGCAGTATTTT
CASSLDGRVADTQYF
>-|TRBJ1-5|-|TRBV4-1
TGCGCCAGCAGCCCCGGGACGTTTCAGCCCCAGCATTTT
CASSPGTFQPQHF
>few|TRBJ1-1|-|TRBV6-5
TGTGCCAGCTCCCGGGGCCCGGTAGCTTTCTTT
CASSRGPVAFF
>once|TRBJ2-5|-|TRBV14
TGTGCCAGCAGCCAAGAAGTGGGGTACCAAGAGACCCAGTACTTC
CASSQEVGYQETQYF
>once|TRBJ2-5|TRBD2|TRBV6-4
TGTGCCAGCAGTGCCTTAGCGGGGGGACAAGAGACCCAGTACTTC
CASSALAGGQETQYF
>-|TRBJ1-2|-|TRBV2
TGTGCCAGCAGTGGAAGGTTGGGAGAGTTGATAAACTATGGCTACACCTTC
CASSGRLGELINYGYTF
>-|TRBJ2-2|TRBD1|TRBV10-2
TGCGCCACCGACAGGGGCACTAACACCGGGGAGCTGTTTTTT
CATDRGTNTGELFF
>-|TRBJ2-1|-|TRBV5-1
TGCGCCAGCAGCTTGGCCCAGCGTGACCAGTTCTTC
CASSLAQRDQFF
>-|TRBJ1-5|TRBD1|TRBV28
TGTGCCAGCAGTTTACTGAGGGACAGTGACCCGGGCAATCAGCCCCAGCATTTT
CASSLLRDSDPGNQPQHF
>-|TRBJ2-6|-|TRBV6-1
TGTGCCAGCAGTGCGTTGGGCGCTGGGGCCAACGTCCTGACTTTC
CASSALGAGANVLTF
>-|TRBJ1-1|TRBD1|TRBV5-5
TGTGCCAGCAGCTCCGGGACAGGATTGACCACTGAAGCTTTCTTT
CASSSGTGLTTEAFF
>-|TRBJ2-1|-|TRBV18
TGTGCCAGCTCACCTGGTGACAGGGAGGCGTACAATGAGCAGTTCTTC
CASSPGDREAYNEQFF
>-|TRBJ1-1|TRBD1|TRBV7-9
TGTGCCAGCAGCCGACAGGGTGGGGTAGGGACTGAAGCTTTCTTT
CASSRQGGVGTEAFF
>-|TRBJ2-2|TRBD1|TRBV10-3
TGTGCCATCAGGGGGACAGGGGGCACCGGGGAGCTGTTTTTT
CAIRGTGGTGELFF
>-|TRBJ2-7|-|TRBV5-4
TGTGCCAGCAGCGCCTCCCCCCCCGGGGTTGCCTACGAGCAGTACTTC
CASSASPPGVAYEQYF
>few|TRBJ1-1|-|TRBV30
TGTGCCTGGAGAGGCAGGACACCTTATCAAGCTTTCTTT
CAWRGRTPYQAFF
>-|TRBJ2-1|TRBD2|TRBV7-2
TGTGCCAGCAGCTCTAGCGGGGGTTCCTACAATGAGCAGTTCTTC
CASSSSGGSYNEQFF
>-|TRBJ2-7|TRBD1|TRBV11-2
TGTGCCAGCAGCTTAGTTGGGACAGGGTCCTACGAGCAGTACTTC
CASSLVGTGSYEQYF
>-|TRBJ2-4|TRBD1|TRBV28
TGTGCCAGCAGTTTATCCGGGACAGGGGTGGCCAAAAACATTCAGTACTTC
CASSLSGTGVAKNIQYF
>-|TRBJ2-7|TRBD2|TRBV7-2
TGTGCCAGCAGCTTAGGCTTTAGCGGGAGTGGTCTTGTGTACGAGCAGTACTTC
CASSLGFSGSGLVYEQYF
>-|TRBJ1-1|-|TRBV28
TGTGCCAGCAGCTCTAGGGGGTTTGCGACTGAAGCTTTCTTT
CASSSRGFATEAFF
>-|TRBJ1-2|-|TRBV29-1
TGCAGCGGATGGGACGGCTCTAACTATGGCTACACCTTC
CSGWDGSNYGYTF
>-|TRBJ1-6|-|TRBV2
TGTGCCAGCAGTGAGGGTGGAGTTACACCCCTCCACTTT
CASSEGGVTPLHF
>-|TRBJ2-7|-|TRBV6-5
TGTGCCAGCAGTTACACGAGACAGAGCTACGAGCAGTACTTC
CASSYTRQSYEQYF
>-|TRBJ2-1|TRBD1|TRBV10-3
TGTGCCATCTTAAGGACAGGGAACAATGAGCAGTTCTTC
CAILRTGNNEQFF
>once|TRBJ2-2|-|TRBV10-2
TGCGCCAGAGCGGGGAACACCGGGGAGCTGTTTTTT
CARAGNTGELFF
>-|TRBJ2-2|-|TRBV6-5
TGTGCCAGCAAGGCCGGGGAGCTGTTTTTT
CASKAGELFF
>once|TRBJ1-6|-|TRBV19
TGTGCCAGTAGTATCCCCGGCGCTAATTCACCCCTCCACTTT
CASSIPGANSPLHF
>-|TRBJ1-1|-|TRBV29-1
TGCAGCGTTGCTGGGCGGAACACTGAAGCTTTCTTT
CSVAGRNTEAFF
>-|TRBJ1-1|-|TRBV19
TGTGCCAGTAACACCGAAAGAGAAGGCACTGAAGCTTTCTTT
CASNTEREGTEAFF
>once|TRBJ2-6|-|TRBV28
TGTGCCAGCAGTATCCCCCGGCGGCAGGGGGCCAACGTCCTGACTTTC
CASSIPRRQGANVLTF
>-|TRBJ2-7|-|TRBV10-3
TGTGCCATCAGGGGCTCAGGGGAGCCCTACGAGCAGTACTTC
CAIRGSGEPYEQYF
>few|TRBJ2-6|-|TRBV18
TGTGCCAGCTCACCGACAGGGGCCAACGTCCTGACTTTC
CASSPTGANVLTF
>once|TRBJ2-5|TRBD2|TRBV4-1
TGCGCCAGCAGCCAAGGGCTAGTAGCGGGGGGAGAGACCCAGTACTTC
CASSQGLVAGGETQYF
>few|TRBJ1-5|TRBD1|TRBV19
TGTGCCAGTAGTCCTGGACAGGGCAATCAGCCCCAGCATTTT
CASSPGQGNQPQHF
>few|TRBJ1-4|-|TRBV5-4
TGTGCCAGCAGCTCAGGATGGACGGGGAATGAAAAACTGTTTTTT
CASSSGWTGNEKLFF
>-|TRBJ1-1|TRBD1|TRBV28
TGTGCCAGCAGTTCCCAGGTTCCGGGACAGGGGGTGAACACTGAAGCTTTCTTT
CASSSQVPGQGVNTEAFF
>-|TRBJ2-1|-|TRBV11-3
TGTGCCAGCAGCTTACCGCCTCTAAATGAGCAGTTCTTC
CASSLPPLNEQFF
>many|TRBJ2-1|TRBD2|TRBV5-4
TGTGCCAGCAGCCGTGGACTAGCGGGGTTAAATGAGCAGTTCTTC
CASSRGLAGLNEQFF
>-|TRBJ1-4|-|TRBV7-9
TGTGCCAGCAGCCAAGGGGGGGGGAAGAGTAATGAAAAACTGTTTTTT
CASSQGGGKSNEKLFF
>-|TRBJ2-7|TRBD2|TRBV4-1
TGCGCCAGCAGCCAAGCAACTAGCGGGACGTCGCTCTCCTACGAGCAGTACTTC
CASSQATSGTSLSYEQYF
>-|TRBJ2-7|-|TRBV6-1
TGTGCCAGCAGTGAACGTGATCAGGGAGCCTACGAGCAGTACTTC
CASSERDQGAYEQYF
>-|TRBJ2-6|-|TRBV5-1
TGCGCCAGCAGCTTACGTAGCTCTGGGGCCAACGTCCTGACTTTC
CASSLRSSGANVLTF
>-|TRBJ2-2|TRBD2|TRBV5-6
TGTGCCAGCAGCTTCTATAGCGGGGGGAAGGCCGGGGAGCTGTTTTTT
CASSFYSGGKAGELFF
>-|TRBJ2-7|TRBD1|TRBV27
TGTGCCAGCTGCTCGGGACAGTACTACGAGCAGTACTTC
CASCSGQYYEQYF
>once|TRBJ2-6|-|TRBV27
TGTGCCAGCGGGCAGATGATTTCTGGGGCCAACGTCCTGACTTTC
CASGQMISGANVLTF
>-|TRBJ2-7|TRBD2|TRBV19
TGTGCCAGTAGTGAAGGACTAGCGGGGCCGAAGCTCTACGAGCAGTACTTC
CASSEGLAGPKLYEQYF